Given below is one T cell receptor beta chain in context. The antigen remains unidentified. Germline CDR1 is SGHAT and CDR2 is FQDESV (reference sequence). J gave up 3 bases and V 2 bases, and 11 bases lay outside the gene matches. The CDR3 has 17 residues. The data are from a study of shared clonotypes between healthy human individuals. Genomic DNA of every subset was divided equally among multiple immunoSEQ plates. Assay: immunoSEQ multiplex PCR; the TCRdb copy retains only in-frame clones and omits some. The table shows around 2.5 million clones, with roughly 93% occurring only once. General study points: Of the naive CD4 clonotypes, approximately 5% were shared across a handful of donors. Relative to memory subsets, naive subsets generally showed larger estimated richness.

V is TRBV11-1 and J is TRBJ2-3, with 7 bases aligning to TRBD2. The sequenced sample was naive CD4+ T cells from PBMCs. This sample's subset: CD45RA+ positively selected. The TCR originated in a man between 18 and 29 years old in good health. Some clones in this sample may be carry-over from other donors' samples. In DNA form, the CDR3 reads TGTGCCAGCAGCTTATGGGGGGGAGCGGGACGGACAGATACGCAGTATTTT. Residues: CASSLWGGAGRTDTQYF.